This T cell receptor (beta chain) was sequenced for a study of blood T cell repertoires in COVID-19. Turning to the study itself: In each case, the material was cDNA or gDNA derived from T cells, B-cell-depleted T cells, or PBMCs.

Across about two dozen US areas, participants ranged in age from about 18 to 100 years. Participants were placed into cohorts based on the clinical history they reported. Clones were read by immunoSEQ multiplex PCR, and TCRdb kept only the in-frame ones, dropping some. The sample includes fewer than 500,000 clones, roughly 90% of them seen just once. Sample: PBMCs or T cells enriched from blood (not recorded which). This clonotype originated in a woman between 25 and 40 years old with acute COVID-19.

The chain's CDR3 is CASSWDTGPGEQYF. Written as DNA, the CDR3 is TGTGCCAGCAGCTGGGACACAGGCCCCGGGGAGCAGTACTTC. The V call is TRBV7-2, the J call TRBJ2-7; D may be TRBD1 (6 bases). The V gene lost 4 bases and the J gene lost 7 bases, with 17 bases spanning the gap. Germline V CDR1 and CDR2: SGHTA, FQGNSA. This CDR3 is 14 amino acids long. The full variable domain, in which reference TRBV7-2 and TRBJ2-7 provide the parts outside the CDR3, is GAGVSQSPSNKVTEKGKDVELRCDPISGHTALYWYRQSLGQGLEFLIYFQGNSAPDKSGLPSDRFSAERTGGSVSTLTIQRTQQEDSAVYLCASSWDTGPGEQYFGPGTRLTVT.